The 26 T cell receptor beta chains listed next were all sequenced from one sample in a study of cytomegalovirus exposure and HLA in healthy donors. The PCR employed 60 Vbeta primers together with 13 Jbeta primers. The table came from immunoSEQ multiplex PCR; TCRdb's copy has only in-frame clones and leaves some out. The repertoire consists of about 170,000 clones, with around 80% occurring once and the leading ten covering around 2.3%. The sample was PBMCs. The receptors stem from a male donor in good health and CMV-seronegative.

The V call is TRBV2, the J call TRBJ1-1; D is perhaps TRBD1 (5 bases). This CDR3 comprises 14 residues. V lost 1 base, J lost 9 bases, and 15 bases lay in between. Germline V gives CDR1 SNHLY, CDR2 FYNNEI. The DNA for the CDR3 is TGTGCCAGCAGTGAAGACTGGACGACAGTGAAAGCTTTCTTT. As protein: CASSEDWTTVKAFF.

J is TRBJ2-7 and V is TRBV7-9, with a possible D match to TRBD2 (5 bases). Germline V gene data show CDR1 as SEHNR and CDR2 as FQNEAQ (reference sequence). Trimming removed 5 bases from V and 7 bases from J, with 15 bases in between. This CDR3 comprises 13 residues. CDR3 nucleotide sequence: TGTGCCAGCAGCCCAGGCGGGCTGGGGGAGCAGTACTTC. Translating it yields CASSPGGLGEQYF. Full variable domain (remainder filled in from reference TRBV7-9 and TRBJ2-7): DTGVSQNPRHKITKRGQNVTFRCDPISEHNRLYWYRQTLGQGPEFLTYFQNEAQLEKSRLLSDRFSAERPKGSFSTLEIQRTEQGDSAMYLCASSPGGLGEQYFGPGTRLTVT.

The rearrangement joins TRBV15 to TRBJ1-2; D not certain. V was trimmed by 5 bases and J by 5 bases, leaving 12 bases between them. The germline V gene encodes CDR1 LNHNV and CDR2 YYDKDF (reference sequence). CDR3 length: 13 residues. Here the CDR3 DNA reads TGTGCCACCAGCTTGGGAGGGCGGTATGGCTACACCTTC. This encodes CATSLGGRYGYTF.

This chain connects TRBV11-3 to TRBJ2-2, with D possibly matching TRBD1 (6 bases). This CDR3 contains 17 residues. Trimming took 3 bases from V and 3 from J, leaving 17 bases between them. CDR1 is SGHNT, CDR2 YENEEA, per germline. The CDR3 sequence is CASSFRVGAGDTGELFF. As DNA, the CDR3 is TGTGCCAGCAGCTTCAGGGTTGGGGCAGGGGACACCGGGGAGCTGTTTTTT.

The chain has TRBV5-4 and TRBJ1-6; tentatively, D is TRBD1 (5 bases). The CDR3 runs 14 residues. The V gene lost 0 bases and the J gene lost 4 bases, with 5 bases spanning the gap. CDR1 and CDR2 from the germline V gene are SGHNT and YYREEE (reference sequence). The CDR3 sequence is CASSLGQYNSPLHF. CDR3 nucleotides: TGTGCCAGCAGCTTGGGACAGTATAATTCACCCCTCCACTTT. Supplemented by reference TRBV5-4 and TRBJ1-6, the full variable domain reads ETGVTQSPTHLIKTRGQQVTLRCSSQSGHNTVSWYQQALGQGPQFIFQYYREEENGRGNFPPRFSGLQFPNYSSELNVNALELDDSALYLCASSLGQYNSPLHFGNGTRLTVT.

CDR3 sequence reads: CASSYRQVSYEQYF. The CDR3 region has the DNA TGTGCCAGCAGTTACCGACAGGTTTCCTACGAGCAGTACTTC. This sequence joins TRBV6-5 and TRBJ2-7; possible D gene TRBD1, 6 bases. Germline lookup yields CDR1 MNHEY and CDR2 SVGAGI. The CDR3 totals 14 residues. The V end lost 2 bases, the J end lost 1 base, and 9 bases lay between the germline ends.

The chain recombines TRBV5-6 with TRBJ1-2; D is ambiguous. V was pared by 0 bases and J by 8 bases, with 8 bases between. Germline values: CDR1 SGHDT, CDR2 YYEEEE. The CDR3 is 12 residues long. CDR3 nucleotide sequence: TGTGCCAGCAGCTTGGCCAAGCGGGGCTACACCTTC. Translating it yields CASSLAKRGYTF.

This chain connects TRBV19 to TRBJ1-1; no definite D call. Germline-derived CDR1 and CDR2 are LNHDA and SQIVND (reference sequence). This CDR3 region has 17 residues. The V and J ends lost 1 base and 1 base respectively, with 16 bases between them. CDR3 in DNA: TGTGCCAGTAGTATAGCTGTTTGGGCAGGAACGAACACTGAAGCTTTCTTT. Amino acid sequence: CASSIAVWAGTNTEAFF.

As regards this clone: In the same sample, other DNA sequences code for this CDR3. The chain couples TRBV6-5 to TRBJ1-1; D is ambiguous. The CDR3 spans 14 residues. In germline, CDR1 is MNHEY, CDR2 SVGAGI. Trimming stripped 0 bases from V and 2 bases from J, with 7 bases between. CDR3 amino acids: CASSYSADNTEAFF. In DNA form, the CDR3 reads TGTGCCAGCAGTTACTCTGCAGATAACACTGAAGCTTTCTTT.

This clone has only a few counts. CDR3 loop: CASSLSNSIEYQETQYF. DNA of the CDR3: TGCGCCAGCAGCCTTAGTAATTCGATTGAGTACCAAGAGACCCAGTACTTC. This chain uses TRBV5-1 with TRBJ2-5; unclear D gene. The V end lost 4 bases, the J end lost 0 bases, and 19 bases lay between the germline ends. Per the germline V gene, CDR1 is SGHRS and CDR2 is YFSETQ. CDR3 size: 17 residues.

CDR3 sequence reads: CASTLLPSTGELFF. CDR3 bases: TGCGCCAGCACCCTTCTCCCTTCCACCGGGGAGCTGTTTTTT. This rearrangement joins TRBV5-1 to TRBJ2-2; D is unresolved. The CDR3 loop spans 14 amino acids. Germline loops: CDR1 SGHRS, CDR2 YFSETQ. The V gene lost 6 bases and the J gene lost 4 bases, with 13 bases spanning the gap.

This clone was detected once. CDR3 sequence: CSVGQGAYGYTF. CDR3 in DNA: TGCAGCGTGGGACAGGGGGCTTATGGCTACACCTTC. This chain links TRBV29-1 with TRBJ1-2, with 12 nucleotides matching TRBD1. Germline CDR1 SQVTM, CDR2 ANQGSEA. Trimming removed 6 bases from V and 5 bases from J; junction bases left unmatched: 1. This CDR3 is 12 amino acids long.

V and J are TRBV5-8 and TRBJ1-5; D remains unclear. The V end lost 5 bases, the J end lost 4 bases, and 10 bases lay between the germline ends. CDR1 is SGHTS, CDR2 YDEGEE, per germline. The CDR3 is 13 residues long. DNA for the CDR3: TGTGCCAGCAGGTGGGAGCTTAATCAGCCCCAGCATTTT. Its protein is CASRWELNQPQHF.

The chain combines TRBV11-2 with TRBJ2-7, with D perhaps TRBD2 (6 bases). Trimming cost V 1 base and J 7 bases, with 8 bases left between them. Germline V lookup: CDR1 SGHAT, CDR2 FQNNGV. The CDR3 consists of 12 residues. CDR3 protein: CASSLVGGEQYF. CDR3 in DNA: TGTGCCAGCAGCTTAGTTGGGGGGGAGCAGTACTTC.

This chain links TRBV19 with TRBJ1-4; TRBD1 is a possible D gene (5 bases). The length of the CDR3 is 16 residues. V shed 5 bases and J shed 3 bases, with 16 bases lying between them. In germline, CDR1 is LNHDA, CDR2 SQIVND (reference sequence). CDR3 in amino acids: CASSPRQIVANEKLFF. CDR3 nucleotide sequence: TGTGCCAGTAGTCCCAGACAGATAGTAGCTAATGAAAAACTGTTTTTT.

CDR3 bases: TGTGCCAGCAGCGTGGGACAGGAGTCCAACTACGAGCAGTACTTC. This gives the protein CASSVGQESNYEQYF. The chain combines TRBV9 with TRBJ2-7; TRBD1 aligns across 8 bases. V dropped 2 bases and J dropped 3; count of bases not matched to a gene: 7. In germline, CDR1 is SGDLS, CDR2 YYNGEE. There are 15 residues in the CDR3. The full variable domain, rest sourced from reference TRBV9 and TRBJ2-7, is DSGVTQTPKHLITATGQRVTLRCSPRSGDLSVYWYQQSLDQGLQFLIQYYNGEERAKGNILERFSAQQFPDLHSELNLSSLELGDSALYFCASSVGQESNYEQYFGPGTRLTVT.

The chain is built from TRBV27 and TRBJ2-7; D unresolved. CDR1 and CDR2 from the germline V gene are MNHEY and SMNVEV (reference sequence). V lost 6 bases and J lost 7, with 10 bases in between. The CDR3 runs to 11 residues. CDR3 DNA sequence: TGTGCCAGCAGCGGTTATCGGGAGCAGTACTTC. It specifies CASSGYREQYF.

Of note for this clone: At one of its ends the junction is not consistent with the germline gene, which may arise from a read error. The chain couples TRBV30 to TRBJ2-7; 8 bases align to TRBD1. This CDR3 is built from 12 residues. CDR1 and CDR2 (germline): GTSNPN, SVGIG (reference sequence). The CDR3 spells CAWSPGTGVRHF. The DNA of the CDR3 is TGTGCCTGGAGTCCCGGGACAGGAGTACGGCACTTC.

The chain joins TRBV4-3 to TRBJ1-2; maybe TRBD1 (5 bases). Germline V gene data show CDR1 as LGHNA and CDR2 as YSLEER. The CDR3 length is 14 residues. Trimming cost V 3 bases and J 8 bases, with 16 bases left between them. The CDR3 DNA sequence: TGCGCCAGCAGCCAGGAGGTCAGGGCGGGAGGCTACACCTTC. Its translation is CASSQEVRAGGYTF.

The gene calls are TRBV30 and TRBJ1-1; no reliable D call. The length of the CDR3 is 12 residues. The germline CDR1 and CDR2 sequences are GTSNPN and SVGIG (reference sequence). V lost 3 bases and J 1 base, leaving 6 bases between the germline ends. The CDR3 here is CAWRFRNTEAFF. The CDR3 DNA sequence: TGTGCCTGGAGATTTAGGAACACTGAAGCTTTCTTT.

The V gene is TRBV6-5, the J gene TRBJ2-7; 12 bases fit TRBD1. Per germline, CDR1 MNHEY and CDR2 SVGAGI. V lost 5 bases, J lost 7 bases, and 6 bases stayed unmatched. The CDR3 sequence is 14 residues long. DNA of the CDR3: TGTGCCAGCAGTACCGGGACAGGGGGCCGGGAGCAGTACTTC. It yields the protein CASSTGTGGREQYF.

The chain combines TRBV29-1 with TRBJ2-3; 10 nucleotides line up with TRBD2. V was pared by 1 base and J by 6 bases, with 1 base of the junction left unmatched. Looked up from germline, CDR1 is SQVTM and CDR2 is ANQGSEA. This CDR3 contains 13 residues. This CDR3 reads CSVEVGLADTQYF. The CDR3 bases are TGCAGCGTTGAAGTGGGACTAGCGGATACGCAGTATTTT.

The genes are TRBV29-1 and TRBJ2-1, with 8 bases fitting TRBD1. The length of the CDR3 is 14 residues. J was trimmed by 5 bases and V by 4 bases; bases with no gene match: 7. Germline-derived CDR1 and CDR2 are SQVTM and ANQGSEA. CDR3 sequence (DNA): TGCAGCGTTGGCCGACAGGGGTTAAACAATGAGCAGTTCTTC. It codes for CSVGRQGLNNEQFF.

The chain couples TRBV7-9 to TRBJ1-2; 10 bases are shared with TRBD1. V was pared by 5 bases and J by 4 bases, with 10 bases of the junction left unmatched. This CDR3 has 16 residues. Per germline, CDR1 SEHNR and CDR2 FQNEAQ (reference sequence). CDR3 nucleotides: TGTGCCAGCAGCCAATCCGGGACAGGGGTAGCCTATGGCTACACCTTC. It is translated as CASSQSGTGVAYGYTF.

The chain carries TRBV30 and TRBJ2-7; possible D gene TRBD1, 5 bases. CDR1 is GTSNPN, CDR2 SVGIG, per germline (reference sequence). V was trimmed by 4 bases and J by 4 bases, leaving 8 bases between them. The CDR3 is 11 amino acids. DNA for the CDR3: TGTGCCTGGACCCAGGGATACGAGCAGTACTTC. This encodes CAWTQGYEQYF.

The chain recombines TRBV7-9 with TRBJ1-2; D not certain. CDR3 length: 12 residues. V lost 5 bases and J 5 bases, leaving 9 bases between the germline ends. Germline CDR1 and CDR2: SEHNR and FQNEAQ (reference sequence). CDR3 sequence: CASSQTDYGYTF. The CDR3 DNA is TGTGCCAGCAGCCAAACAGATTATGGCTACACCTTC.